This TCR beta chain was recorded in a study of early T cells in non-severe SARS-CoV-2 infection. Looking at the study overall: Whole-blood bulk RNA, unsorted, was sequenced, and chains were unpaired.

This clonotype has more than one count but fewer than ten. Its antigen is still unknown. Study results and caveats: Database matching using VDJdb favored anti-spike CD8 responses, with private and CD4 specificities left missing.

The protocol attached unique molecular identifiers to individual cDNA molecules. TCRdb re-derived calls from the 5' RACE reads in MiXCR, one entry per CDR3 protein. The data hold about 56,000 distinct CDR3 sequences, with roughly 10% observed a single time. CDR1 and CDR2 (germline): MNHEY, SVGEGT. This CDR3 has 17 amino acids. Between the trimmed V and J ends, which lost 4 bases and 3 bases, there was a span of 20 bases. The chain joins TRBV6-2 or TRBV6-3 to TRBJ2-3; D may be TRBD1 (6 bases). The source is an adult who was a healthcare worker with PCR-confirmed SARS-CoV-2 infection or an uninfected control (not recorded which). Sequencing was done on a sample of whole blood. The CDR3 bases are TGTGCCAGCAGTTTTCCCGATCAGGAACAGGGAACAGATACGCAGTATTTT. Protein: CASSFPDQEQGTDTQYF.